The rows below give T cell receptor beta chains drawn from one sample of a study of Ad26.COV2.S vaccination and SARS-CoV-2 variants. Profiling relied on immunoSEQ multiplex PCR, and the TCRdb table lists in-frame clones only, not all of them. The data contain roughly 380,000 clones, around 90% of them seen just once; the ten biggest clones take up around 3.7%. This specimen was peripheral blood, taken in a trial of Ad26.COV2.S vaccine versus placebo. Receptors were obtained from a person between 18 and 65 years old who received the Ad26.COV2.S COVID-19 vaccine or a placebo. CDR3s include the opening cysteine and the closing phenylalanine or tryptophan. D genes are given only for firm matches. Size values are once, few and many counts, or a class for expanded clones, and some rows have none.

v_call	d_call	j_call	clone_size	cdr3_nt	cdr3_aa
TRBV7-2	TRBD1	TRBJ1-5	.	TGTGCCAGCACCCCAGGGACAGGGGGCAATCAGCCCCAGCATTTT	CASTPGTGGNQPQHF
TRBV12-5	TRBD1	TRBJ1-2	once	TGTGCTAGTGGCCCGATCTCCGGGACAGGGAACTTCTATGGCTACACCTTC	CASGPISGTGNFYGYTF
TRBV7-8	.	TRBJ1-6	.	TGTGCCAGCAGCGGAAGCGGTTGGGCTGATTCACCCCTCCACTTT	CASSGSGWADSPLHF
TRBV5-1	TRBD1	TRBJ2-2	.	TGCGCCAGCAGCGGAAGGACAGGGAACACCGGGGAGCTGTTTTTT	CASSGRTGNTGELFF
TRBV4-2	.	TRBJ2-7	once	TGTGCCAGCAGCCAAGATCTTGGAGGGGGGGCCGACGAGCAGTACTTC	CASSQDLGGGADEQYF
TRBV29-1	.	TRBJ2-1	.	TGCAGCGTTGAAGAAACCTGGGGATCTGAGCAGTTCTTC	CSVEETWGSEQFF
TRBV19	.	TRBJ2-3	.	TGTGCCAGTAAGACAGCGGGTGGCACAGATACGCAGTATTTT	CASKTAGGTDTQYF
TRBV4-3	.	TRBJ2-7	.	TGCGCCAGCAGCCAAGATGTGAGGGGGAGCTCCTACGAGCAGTACTTC	CASSQDVRGSSYEQYF
TRBV7-2	.	TRBJ1-3	.	TGTGCCAGCAGCCCTCGTGGGGCTACCTCTGGAAACACCATATATTTT	CASSPRGATSGNTIYF
TRBV4-3	TRBD1	TRBJ2-7	.	TGCGCCAGCAGCCAAGACCCGGGACAGGGGAATGAGCAGTACTTC	CASSQDPGQGNEQYF
TRBV5-1	.	TRBJ1-2	.	TGCGCCAGCAGCTCTGAAGGACGGAACTATGGCTACACCTTC	CASSSEGRNYGYTF
TRBV7-2	TRBD2	TRBJ2-3	.	TGTGCCAGCAGCCCTCGAACTAGCGGGGGGAAGCGAGATACGCAGTATTTT	CASSPRTSGGKRDTQYF
TRBV5-4	.	TRBJ1-3	.	TGTGCCAGCAGCTTGGCGGGGGGGGGTTTTAAGTCTGGAAACACCATATATTTT	CASSLAGGGFKSGNTIYF
TRBV5-4	.	TRBJ1-1	once	TGTGCCAGCAGCCAACCGGACAGTCTGAACACTGAAGCTTTCTTT	CASSQPDSLNTEAFF